This T cell receptor (beta chain) was identified in a study of OX40 agonist ivuxolimab in advanced cancers. The CDR3 contains 13 residues. The V gene's germline CDR1 is MNHNY and CDR2 SVGAGI (reference sequence). The ends were cut back, 0 bases at V and 6 bases at J, with 8 bases in the middle. This clone was seen a few times. The repertoire was sequenced with immunoSEQ multiplex PCR; TCRdb's copy has only in-frame clones and lacks some. This table holds about 58,000 clones, 80% to 90% found once. The receptor comes from an adult with an advanced solid tumor such as melanoma, head and neck, liver or kidney cancer. This material consisted of CD4+ or CD8+ T cells sorted from blood, taken in a trial of the OX40 agonist ivuxolimab. The chain recombines TRBV6-6 with TRBJ1-2; D is unclear. CDR3 protein: CASSYSSVDGYTF. The CDR3 coding sequence is TGTGCCAGCAGTTACTCGTCGGTGGATGGCTACACCTTC.